This T cell receptor beta chain was documented in a study of shared T cell receptors in the human thymus. Per germline, CDR1 WNHNN and CDR2 SYGVQD (reference sequence). The CDR3 totals 16 residues. Trimming removed 6 bases from V and 4 bases from J; junction bases left unmatched: 8. TCRdb's table, derived via immunoSEQ multiplex PCR, lists solely in-frame clones and lacks some. The sample contains roughly 500,000 clones, 75% to 80% of which appear only once. This clone was found once. The sample was also reused in another study, on human thymus T cells. As that report states: Corrective heart surgery yielded the resections from which the thymus tissue came. Within thymic and blood repertoires, V and J gene usage appeared to be biased.

Sequencing used thymocytes. The TCR sequence derives from a boy under two years old with a congenital heart defect. The chain recombines TRBV10-1 with TRBJ2-2; 10 nucleotides agree with TRBD1. Written as DNA, the CDR3 is TGCGCCAGCAGCATCCGGGACAGGGGAGGCACCGGGGAGCTGTTTTTT. This codes for CASSIRDRGGTGELFF.